The 27 T cell receptor beta chains in this list originate from one sample, sequenced in a study of T cells after yellow fever vaccination. One entry per CDR3 protein, called by TCRdb with MiXCR from the 5' RACE reads. Among almost 600,000 distinct CDR3 sequences, roughly 14% were seen once, and the ten largest hold about an eighth. This specimen consisted of PBMCs, obtained on the day of the yellow fever booster vaccination. The source is a man aged 25-45 years who received the YFV17D yellow fever vaccine.

Ten or more counts support this clonotype. The J gene is TRBJ2-7, the V gene TRBV4-3, with D tentatively TRBD2 (5 bases). The CDR3 is 13 amino acids. Trimming cost V 4 bases and J 5 bases, with 12 bases left between them. Germline V CDR1 and CDR2: LGHNA, YSLEER. The CDR3 protein is CASSPGSRDEQYF. In DNA, the CDR3 is TGCGCCAGCAGCCCCGGGTCGAGGGACGAGCAGTACTTC.

DNA for the CDR3: TGCAGTGCTAGAGTATTTGTGGGGGCTGAAGCTTTCTTT. This sequence encodes CSARVFVGAEAFF. V usage is TRBV20-1 and J usage is TRBJ1-1; a possible D gene is TRBD1 (5 bases). Trimming took off 1 base at V and 6 bases at J, with 12 bases between the two ends. This CDR3 has 13 residues. Per the germline V gene, CDR1 is DFQATT and CDR2 is SNEGSKA (reference sequence).

This chain uses TRBV5-4 with TRBJ2-2; TRBD2 is a possible D gene (5 bases). Germline loops: CDR1 SGHNT, CDR2 YYREEE (reference sequence). V lost 1 base, J lost 7 bases, and 8 bases lay in between. This CDR3 contains 13 residues. The CDR3 nucleotides read TGTGCCAGCAGCTTGTACGGGGACGGGGAGCTGTTTTTT. Translated: CASSLYGDGELFF.

This clonotype has more than one count but fewer than ten. V and J are TRBV13 and TRBJ2-3, with 8 nucleotides matching TRBD1. Germline V gene data show CDR1 as PRHDT and CDR2 as FYEKMQ (reference sequence). The CDR3 totals 14 residues. After removal of 4 bases from V and 3 bases from J, the junction contained 3 bases not matched to a gene. DNA for the CDR3: TGTGCCAGCAGCTGGCGACAGGGGACAGATACGCAGTATTTT. Its protein is CASSWRQGTDTQYF.

Note on this clonotype: This clone may be a read error of a much larger clone one base away. V is TRBV25-1 and J is TRBJ2-1, with unresolved D. Trimming left V 3 bases short and J 4 bases short, with 16 bases between. Germline CDR1 reads MGHDK; CDR2 reads SYGVNS. The CDR3 spans 16 residues. The CDR3 reads CASSDLRAKSYNEQFF. CDR3 bases: TGTGCCAGCAGTGACCTTAGAGCGAAATCATACAATGAGCAGTTCTTC.

This clonotype was observed many times. The gene calls are TRBV4-2 and TRBJ1-1; 8 nucleotides match TRBD1. With 7 bases clipped from V and 5 bases from J, the junction kept 12 bases outside the gene matches. Germline assignment: CDR1 LGHNA and CDR2 YNFKEQ. The CDR3 length is 15 residues. DNA for the CDR3: TGTGCCAGCACCGACGCAGGGGGCGCGGGGACTGAAGCTTTCTTT. Its protein is CASTDAGGAGTEAFF.

The chain combines TRBV5-4 with TRBJ2-2; D remains unclear. This CDR3 contains 14 residues. The V gene's germline CDR1 is SGHNT and CDR2 YYREEE (reference sequence). Trimming cost V 5 bases and J 2 bases, with 10 bases left between them. The CDR3 sequence is CASSEPSNTGELFF. CDR3 nucleotide sequence: TGTGCCAGCAGTGAGCCATCCAACACCGGGGAGCTGTTTTTT.

J is TRBJ2-7 and V is TRBV9; 10 bases are a match to TRBD1. With 0 bases clipped from V and 2 bases from J, the junction kept 2 bases outside the gene matches. In germline, CDR1 is SGDLS, CDR2 YYNGEE. The CDR3 has 15 amino acids. CDR3 sequence reads: CASSVDGTGAYEQYF. The CDR3 nucleotides are TGTGCCAGCAGCGTAGACGGGACAGGGGCCTACGAGCAGTACTTC.

This chain links TRBV18 with TRBJ2-5; D gene ambiguous. CDR3 length equals 14 residues. V gave up 3 bases and J gave up 4 bases, with 12 bases separating them. The germline CDR1 and CDR2 sequences are KGHSH and LQKENI. CDR3 in amino acids: CASSPAKVGETQYF. In DNA, the CDR3 is TGTGCCAGCTCACCTGCTAAGGTCGGAGAGACCCAGTACTTC. The variable domain in full, completed from reference TRBV18 and TRBJ2-5, reads NAGVMQNPRHLVRRRGQEARLRCSPMKGHSHVYWYRQLPEEGLKFMVYLQKENIIDESGMPKERFSAEFPKEGPSILRIQQVVRGDSAAYFCASSPAKVGETQYFGPGTRLLVL.

J is TRBJ2-5 and V is TRBV12-3 or TRBV12-4; D is perhaps TRBD2 (6 bases). Trimming pared 3 bases from V and 2 bases from J, leaving 13 bases between. The CDR3 spans 15 residues. The CDR3 sequence: CASSFSGTLQETQYF. CDR3 coding DNA: TGTGCCAGCAGTTTTAGCGGAACCCTTCAAGAGACCCAGTACTTC.

The chain has TRBV4-1 and TRBJ2-1, with unresolved D. This CDR3 is built from 12 residues. V was pared by 1 base and J by 8 bases, with 6 bases between. Germline CDR1 and CDR2: MGHRA and YSYEKL. Here the CDR3 reads CASSQGVDEQFF. CDR3 sequence (DNA): TGCGCCAGCAGCCAAGGGGTGGATGAGCAGTTCTTC.

This clonotype has more than one count but fewer than ten. This sequence joins TRBV29-1 and TRBJ2-7, with D possibly TRBD2 on 6 matching bases. The ends were cut back, 4 bases at V and 0 bases at J, with 19 bases in the middle. From germline, CDR1 is SQVTM and CDR2 ANQGSEA. This CDR3 region has 16 residues. The CDR3 region is CSVALEEGSPSYEQYF. Written as DNA, the CDR3 is TGCAGCGTTGCCCTAGAGGAGGGGTCCCCCTCCTACGAGCAGTACTTC.

V gene TRBV20-1 combines with J gene TRBJ2-2, with TRBD2 matching 11 bases. Per germline, CDR1 DFQATT and CDR2 SNEGSKA (reference sequence). V shed 3 bases and J 7 bases; nucleotides not matched to a gene: 10. This CDR3 contains 16 residues. The DNA for the CDR3 is TGCAGTGCTAGTTTTCCCGGGACTAGCGGTAGCGGGGAGCTGTTTTTT. Encoded protein: CSASFPGTSGSGELFF.

This clonotype occurred a few times. The chain uses TRBV11-1 and TRBJ2-7; TRBD1 or TRBD2 may be the D gene (6 bases each). The V gene's germline CDR1 is SGHAT and CDR2 FQDESV (reference sequence). Trimming took off 5 bases at V and 3 bases at J, with 20 bases between the two ends. The CDR3 sequence is 16 residues long. The CDR3 sequence: CASSPGAGAVYYEQYF. The CDR3 nucleotides are TGTGCCAGCAGCCCGGGGGCAGGTGCGGTTTACTACGAGCAGTACTTC. The whole variable domain, filled in from reference TRBV11-1 and TRBJ2-7, reads EAEVAQSPRYKITEKSQAVAFWCDPISGHATLYWYRQILGQGPELLVQFQDESVVDDSQLPKDRFSAERLKGVDSTLKIQPAELGDSAMYLCASSPGAGAVYYEQYFGPGTRLTVT.

The chain carries TRBV5-8 and TRBJ2-7; D remains unclear. Germline values: CDR1 SGHTS, CDR2 YDEGEE. The CDR3 loop spans 12 amino acids. Trimming took off 4 bases at V and 6 bases at J, with 11 bases between the two ends. The chain's CDR3 is CASSRFPGEQYF. The DNA of the CDR3 is TGTGCCAGCAGCCGTTTCCCGGGCGAGCAGTACTTC.

This clonotype showed up just a few times. The genes are TRBV20-1 and TRBJ2-7; 9 nucleotides match TRBD1. CDR3 size: 14 residues. V was pared by 4 bases and J by 3 bases, with 7 bases of the junction left unmatched. CDR1 is DFQATT, CDR2 SNEGSKA, per germline (reference sequence). The CDR3 loop reads CSATDGTGIYEQYF. The CDR3 DNA follows: TGCAGTGCTACCGACGGGACAGGGATCTACGAGCAGTACTTC.

This clonotype was counted between two and nine times. This rearrangement joins TRBV7-3 to TRBJ2-5; D ambiguous. Germline CDR1 reads SGHTA; CDR2 reads FQGTGA. V dropped 0 bases and J dropped 5 bases, with 13 bases sitting between them. CDR3 length equals 15 residues. The CDR3 DNA reads TGTGCCAGCAGCTTAACCGGACGGCCTGCGGAGACCCAGTACTTC. It codes for CASSLTGRPAETQYF.

Remarks on this clonotype: Compared with germline, one end of the junction differs, possibly owing to a read error. The V and J genes are TRBV5-1 and TRBJ2-4, with a tentative D call TRBD2 (5 bases). Germline lookup yields CDR1 SGHRS and CDR2 YFSETQ. This CDR3 spans 14 amino acids. CDR3 DNA sequence: TGCGCCACCAGCCCAGAGGGTATTAAAAACATTCAGTACTTC. Translation gives CATSPEGIKNIQYF.

The rearrangement links TRBV7-2 to TRBJ2-7; 7 nucleotides line up with TRBD1. CDR3 length equals 14 residues. Germline lookup yields CDR1 SGHTA and CDR2 FQGNSA. Trimming at V came to 3 bases and at J to 3 bases, leaving 5 bases not matched to a gene. The CDR3 reads CASSFFGQDYEQYF. DNA for the CDR3: TGTGCCAGCAGCTTTTTTGGACAGGACTACGAGCAGTACTTC.

This clonotype has more than one count but fewer than ten. V gene TRBV5-6 combines with J gene TRBJ2-5; D is unresolved. The CDR3 is 12 residues long. V shed 3 bases and J shed 7 bases, with 10 bases lying between them. CDR1 is SGHDT and CDR2 is YYEEEE in the germline V gene. Here the CDR3 DNA reads TGTGCCAGCAGCTACCCGTTGGGGACCCAGTACTTC. Residues: CASSYPLGTQYF.

This clonotype was detected only a few times. This chain uses TRBV11-2 with TRBJ2-7, with TRBD2 matching over 12 bases. This CDR3 spans 18 amino acids. Germline CDR1 SGHAT, CDR2 FQNNGV. Trimming cost V 4 bases and J 3 bases; bases outside gene matches: 13. CDR3 protein: CASSSWGGLAGRYYEQYF. CDR3 DNA sequence: TGTGCCAGCAGCTCCTGGGGGGGACTAGCGGGTCGGTACTACGAGCAGTACTTC.

This CDR3 is CASSYDASTFEAFF. CDR3 coding DNA: TGTGCCAGCAGTTACGATGCCTCGACCTTTGAAGCTTTCTTT. The chain carries TRBV6-2 or TRBV6-3 and TRBJ1-1, with D uncertain. V lost 2 bases and J 7 bases, leaving 14 bases between the germline ends. The germline gives CDR1 MNHEY, CDR2 SVGEGT. The CDR3 totals 14 residues.

The table lists this clonotype with a few counts. The chain employs TRBV20-1 and TRBJ2-5; TRBD2 matches at 15 bases. Germline V CDR1 and CDR2: DFQATT, SNEGSKA (reference sequence). Trimming took 3 bases from V and 4 from J; bases not matched to a gene: 6. The CDR3 is 16 residues long. CDR3 region: CSARGLAGGGRETQYF. DNA of the CDR3: TGCAGTGCTAGGGGACTAGCGGGAGGTGGGAGAGAGACCCAGTACTTC.

The sample holds a few counts of this clonotype. This chain uses TRBV20-1 with TRBJ2-1; no clear D. The CDR3 is made up of 14 amino acids. Germline V gene sequence: CDR1 DFQATT, CDR2 SNEGSKA (reference sequence). Between the trimmed V and J ends, which lost 4 bases and 8 bases, there was a span of 18 bases. The CDR3 nucleotides read TGCAGTGCTAAGCCCCCGTTATCGTTGGATGAGCAGTTCTTC. Translated, it gives CSAKPPLSLDEQFF.

V usage is TRBV28 and J usage is TRBJ2-1; D not certain. The CDR3 is 12 amino acids. Germline-derived CDR1 and CDR2 are MDHEN and SYDVKM. The ends were cut back, 7 bases at V and 10 bases at J, with 14 bases in the middle. The CDR3 coding sequence is TGTGCCAGCACGTCCAGCCCGGAGGAGCAGTTCTTC. This gives the protein CASTSSPEEQFF.

The V call is TRBV15, the J call TRBJ2-5; 9 bases are shared with TRBD2. This CDR3 has 15 residues. Per the germline V gene, CDR1 is LNHNV and CDR2 is YYDKDF (reference sequence). The junction had 6 bases not matched to a gene; V was cut back by 5 bases and J by 2 bases. This CDR3 is CATSPGLAPQETQYF. In DNA form, the CDR3 reads TGTGCCACCAGCCCTGGACTAGCGCCTCAAGAGACCCAGTACTTC. Variable domain in full (rest from reference TRBV15 and TRBJ2-5): DAMVIQNPRYQVTQFGKPVTLSCSQTLNHNVMYWYQQKSSQAPKLLFHYYDKDFNNEADTPDNFQSRRPNTSFCFLDIRSPGLGDTAMYLCATSPGLAPQETQYFGPGTRLLVL.

This clonotype was counted only a few times. V gene TRBV7-2 combines with J gene TRBJ1-4; TRBD1 might be the D (6 bases). The V gene lost 5 bases and the J gene lost 4 bases, with 11 bases spanning the gap. Germline V gene sequence: CDR1 SGHTA, CDR2 FQGNSA. This CDR3 region has 14 residues. CDR3: CASSPRTDNEKLFF. CDR3 nucleotides: TGTGCCAGCAGCCCACGGACAGATAATGAAAAACTGTTTTTT.